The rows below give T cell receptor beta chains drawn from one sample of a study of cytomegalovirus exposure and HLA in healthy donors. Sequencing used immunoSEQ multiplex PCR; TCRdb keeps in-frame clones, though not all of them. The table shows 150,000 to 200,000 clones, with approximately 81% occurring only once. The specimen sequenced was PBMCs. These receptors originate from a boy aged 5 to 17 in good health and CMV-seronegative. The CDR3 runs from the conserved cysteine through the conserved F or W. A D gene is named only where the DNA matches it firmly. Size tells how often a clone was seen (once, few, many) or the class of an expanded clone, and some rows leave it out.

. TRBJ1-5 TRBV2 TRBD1 CASNTYTGVNQPQHF TGTGCCAGCAACACTTATACAGGGGTCAATCAGCCCCAGCATTTT
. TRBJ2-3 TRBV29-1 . CSSSGADTQYF TGCAGCTCATCGGGGGCAGATACGCAGTATTTT
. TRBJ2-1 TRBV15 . CATSRVLGNEQFF TGTGCCACCAGCAGAGTCCTCGGCAATGAGCAGTTCTTC
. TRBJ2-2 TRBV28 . CASSSSVSNTGELFF TGTGCCAGCAGTTCTAGCGTCTCGAACACCGGGGAGCTGTTTTTT
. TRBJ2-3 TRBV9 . CASSVVAAGITDTQYF TGTGCCAGCAGCGTAGTTGCAGCGGGCATTACAGATACGCAGTATTTT
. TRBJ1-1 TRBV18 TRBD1 CASSQDRGQGTEAFF TGTGCCAGCTCACAGGACAGGGGGCAGGGCACTGAAGCTTTCTTT
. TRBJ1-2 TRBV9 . CASTGGGGDYGYTF TGTGCCAGCACCGGAGGGGGAGGGGACTATGGCTACACCTTC
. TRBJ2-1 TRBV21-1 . CATAFSGSPQNEQFF TGTGCCACCGCATTCAGCGGGAGCCCCCAGAATGAGCAGTTCTTC
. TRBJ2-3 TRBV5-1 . CASSAITMSTDTQYF TGCGCCAGCAGCGCTATAACCATGAGCACAGATACGCAGTATTTT
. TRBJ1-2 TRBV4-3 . CASSQEPVRKGYTF TGCGCCAGCAGCCAAGAACCGGTGCGTAAGGGCTACACCTTC
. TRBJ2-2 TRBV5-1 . CASSLGNRDTGELFF TGCGCCAGCAGCTTGGGAAACAGGGACACCGGGGAGCTGTTTTTT
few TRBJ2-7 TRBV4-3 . CASSQRGGHGEQYF TGCGCCAGCAGCCAGAGGGGGGGGCACGGCGAGCAGTACTTC
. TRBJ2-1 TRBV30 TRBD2 CAWSAGTSGYNEQFF TGTGCCTGGAGCGCCGGGACTAGCGGTTACAATGAGCAGTTCTTC
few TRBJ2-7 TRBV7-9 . CASSPSTLFRDSQPYEQYF TGTGCCAGCAGCCCCTCCACCCTATTCCGGGACTCACAACCCTACGAGCAGTACTTC
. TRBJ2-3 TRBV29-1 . CSTRKGTAITDTQYF TGCAGCACAAGGAAAGGGACTGCAATCACAGATACGCAGTATTTT
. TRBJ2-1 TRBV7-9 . CASSKHENTYNEQFF TGTGCCAGCAGCAAACATGAAAACACCTACAATGAGCAGTTCTTC
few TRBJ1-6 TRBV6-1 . CASSDGTGVISLHF TGTGCCAGCAGTGACGGGACGGGAGTAATATCCCTCCACTTT
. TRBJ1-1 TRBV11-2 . CASSTSGSPEAFF TGTGCCAGCAGCACCTCAGGGTCGCCTGAAGCTTTCTTT
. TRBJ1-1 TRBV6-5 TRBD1 CASSGDRYTEAFF TGTGCCAGCAGTGGGGACAGGTACACTGAAGCTTTCTTT
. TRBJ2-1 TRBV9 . CASTPYSSSYNEQFF TGTGCCAGCACCCCCTATTCTTCTTCGTACAATGAGCAGTTCTTC
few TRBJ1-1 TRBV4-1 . CASSQWTENTEAFF TGCGCCAGCAGCCAATGGACAGAGAACACTGAAGCTTTCTTT
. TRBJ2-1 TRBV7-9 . CASSFVFSYNEQFF TGTGCCAGCAGCTTCGTGTTCTCCTACAATGAGCAGTTCTTC
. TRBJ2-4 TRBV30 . CAWGRGPLDIQYF TGTGCCTGGGGGCGGGGGCCCTTGGACATTCAGTACTTC
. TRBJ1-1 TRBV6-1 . CASSDAGLNTEAFF TGTGCCAGCAGTGACGCGGGGTTGAACACTGAAGCTTTCTTT
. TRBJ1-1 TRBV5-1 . CASTPGRGRENPEAFF TGCGCCAGCACACCCGGGAGGGGAAGGGAGAACCCTGAAGCTTTCTTT
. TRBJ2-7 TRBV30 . CAFAGLNEQYF TGTGCCTTCGCGGGGCTCAACGAGCAGTACTTC
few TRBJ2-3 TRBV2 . CASPDAGLGTDTQYF TGTGCCAGCCCTGACGCGGGGTTGGGTACAGATACGCAGTATTTT
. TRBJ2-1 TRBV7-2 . CASSNTLASEQFF TGTGCCAGCAGCAACACACTAGCTAGTGAGCAGTTCTTC
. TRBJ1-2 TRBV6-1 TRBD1 CASSEVPGGFYGYTF TGTGCCAGCAGTGAAGTTCCAGGGGGCTTCTATGGCTACACCTTC
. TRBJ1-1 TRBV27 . CASSWARNTEAFF TGTGCCAGCTCGTGGGCTCGGAACACTGAAGCTTTCTTT
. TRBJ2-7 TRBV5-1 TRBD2 CASSWGGRASYEQYF TGCGCCAGCAGCTGGGGCGGGAGGGCGTCCTACGAGCAGTACTTC
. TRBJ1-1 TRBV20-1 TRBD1 CSATDRTEAFF TGCAGTGCCACGGACAGGACTGAAGCTTTCTTT
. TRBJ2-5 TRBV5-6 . CASSRREWRKETQYF TGTGCCAGCAGCCGTCGGGAGTGGAGGAAAGAGACCCAGTACTTC
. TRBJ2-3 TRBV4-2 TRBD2 CASSQAPGLAGVRDTQYF TGTGCCAGCAGCCAAGCCCCCGGACTAGCGGGGGTTAGGGATACGCAGTATTTT
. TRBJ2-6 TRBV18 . CASSPRSGANVLTF TGTGCCAGCTCACCCCGCTCTGGGGCCAACGTCCTGACTTTC
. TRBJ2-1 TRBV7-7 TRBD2 CASSLGSLAGGRNEQFF TGTGCTAGCAGCTTAGGGTCGCTAGCGGGAGGGCGGAATGAGCAGTTCTTC
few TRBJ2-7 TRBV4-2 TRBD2 CASSPRGSTYEQYF TGTGCCAGCAGCCCCCGCGGGAGTACTTACGAGCAGTACTTC
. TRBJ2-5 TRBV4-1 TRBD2 CASSGGVSGGGQETQYF TGCGCCAGCAGCGGGGGGGTGAGCGGGGGGGGACAAGAGACCCAGTACTTC
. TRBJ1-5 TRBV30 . CAWSQRDNSQPQHF TGTGCCTGGAGCCAACGGGACAATAGTCAGCCCCAGCATTTT
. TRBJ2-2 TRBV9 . CASSVAQGGAWTGELFF TGTGCCAGCAGCGTAGCTCAAGGGGGGGCGTGGACCGGGGAGCTGTTTTTT
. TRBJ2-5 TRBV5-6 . CASSLLNAEETQYF TGTGCCAGCAGCTTATTGAACGCGGAAGAGACCCAGTACTTC
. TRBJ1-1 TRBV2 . CASTGGQGNTEAFF TGTGCCAGTACAGGTGGCCAGGGGAACACTGAAGCTTTCTTT
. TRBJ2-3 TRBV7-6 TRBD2 CASSFRGLAGGLGDTQYF TGTGCCAGCAGCTTCAGAGGACTAGCGGGGGGGCTCGGAGATACGCAGTATTTT
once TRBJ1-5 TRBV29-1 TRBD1 CSVGTGPGPQHF TGCAGCGTGGGGACAGGTCCCGGGCCCCAGCATTTT
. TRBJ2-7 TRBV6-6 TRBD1 CASSYPSGQVGSEQYF TGTGCCAGCAGTTACCCCTCGGGACAGGTCGGATCCGAGCAGTACTTC
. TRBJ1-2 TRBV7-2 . CASSLVPGADWGYTF TGTGCCAGCAGCTTAGTTCCAGGGGCCGACTGGGGCTACACCTTC
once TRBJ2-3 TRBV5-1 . CASRGVLPDTQYF TGCGCCAGCAGAGGAGTCTTACCAGATACGCAGTATTTT
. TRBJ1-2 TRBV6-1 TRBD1 CASSGTVYYGYTF TGTGCCAGCAGCGGGACAGTTTACTATGGCTACACCTTC
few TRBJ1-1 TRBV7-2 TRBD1 CASSPPTGGNTEAFF TGTGCCAGCAGCCCCCCAACAGGGGGGAACACTGAAGCTTTCTTT
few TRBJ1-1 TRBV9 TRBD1 CASSVRATTGHTEAFF TGTGCCAGCAGCGTCCGAGCAACGACAGGGCACACTGAAGCTTTCTTT
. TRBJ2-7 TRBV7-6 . CASSSGFYEQYF TGTGCCAGCAGCTCGGGATTTTACGAGCAGTACTTC
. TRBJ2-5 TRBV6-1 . CASRRVEQTQYF TGTGCCAGCAGGCGGGTGGAACAGACCCAGTACTTC
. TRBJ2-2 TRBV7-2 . CASSLELLASGTGELFF TGTGCCAGCAGCTTAGAACTTTTAGCGAGCGGCACCGGGGAGCTGTTTTTT
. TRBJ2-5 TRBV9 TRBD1 CASSVAGGVETQYF TGTGCCAGCAGCGTAGCAGGGGGCGTCGAGACCCAGTACTTC